Below, one T cell receptor (beta chain) is given with its context. Its antigen is as yet unknown. At one boundary the junction diverges from the germline segment, which might be a read error. This record comes from a study of T cell responses to AZD1222 COVID-19 vaccine. Overall study findings and caveats: Just a handful of AZD1222 recipients tested seropositive at baseline. Clonal diversity was possibly underestimated, and white British individuals and females predominated among donors.

The CDR3 sequence is 15 residues long. Germline V gives CDR1 SSHAT, CDR2 FNYEAQ (reference sequence). Measured with immunoSEQ multiplex PCR; TCRdb has only the in-frame clones, and not every one. The top ten hold about 13% of the sample, which has approximately 110,000 clones, roughly 88% seen once. The TCR originated in an adult in good health. This chain links TRBV7-7 with TRBJ2-1; 9 bases align to TRBD2. Sequencing was performed on peripheral blood, taken on day 0 of MenACWY control vaccination. The CDR3 DNA sequence: TGTGCTAGCAGCCCTACCGGGACTAGCTCCCATGAGCAGTTCTTC. Its translation: CASSPTGTSSHEQFF.